One sample yielded the 7 T cell receptor beta chains listed below, sequenced in a study of blood T cell repertoires in COVID-19. Profiled with immunoSEQ multiplex PCR; TCRdb holds only in-frame clones, not every one. The sample has more than 200,000 clones, about nine tenths seen once. Material for sequencing was peripheral blood. All receptors come from an older woman with acute or convalescent COVID-19.

V and J are TRBV7-3 and TRBJ1-2; possible D gene TRBD1, 5 bases. CDR3 length: 15 amino acids. Germline loops: CDR1 SGHTA, CDR2 FQGTGA. V was pared by 2 bases and J by 6 bases, with 16 bases between. The CDR3 protein is CASSLVESGWDGYTF. For the CDR3, the DNA is TGTGCCAGCAGCTTAGTGGAGTCAGGGTGGGATGGCTACACCTTC.

The V gene is TRBV28, the J gene TRBJ2-1, with TRBD1 identical over 7 bases. The junction had 8 bases not matched to a gene; V was cut back by 2 bases and J by 7 bases. This CDR3 is built from 15 residues. Per germline, CDR1 MDHEN and CDR2 SYDVKM. DNA of the CDR3: TGTGCCAGCAGTTTAATAGACAGGGCAGAGAATGAGCAGTTCTTC. Translated, it gives CASSLIDRAENEQFF.

V gene TRBV3-1 (or the pseudogene TRBV3-2) combines with J gene TRBJ1-1; D is unresolved. Trimming cost V 0 bases and J 0 bases, with 5 bases left between them. CDR3 size: 14 residues. Germline V gene data show CDR1 as LGHDT and CDR2 as YNNKEL (reference sequence). The CDR3 reads CASSQDYMNTEAFF. In DNA, the CDR3 is TGTGCCAGCAGCCAAGATTACATGAACACTGAAGCTTTCTTT.

The rearrangement joins TRBV14 to TRBJ2-3; D unclear. Germline assignment: CDR1 SGHDN and CDR2 FVKESK. CDR3 size: 15 residues. V lost 0 bases and J lost 5, with 12 bases in between. As DNA, the CDR3 is TGTGCCAGCAGCCAAGAGGCAGCTAGGTTAGATACGCAGTATTTT. Protein sequence: CASSQEAARLDTQYF.

The chain recombines TRBV7-9 with TRBJ2-5; 8 bases line up with TRBD1. Germline V gene sequence: CDR1 SEHNR, CDR2 FQNEAQ (reference sequence). The ends lost 5 bases at V and 3 bases at J; junction bases unmatched: 5. The CDR3 sequence is 14 residues long. The CDR3 coding sequence is TGTGCCAGCAGCCGGACAGGGACCGAAGAGACCCAGTACTTC. This sequence encodes CASSRTGTEETQYF.

The gene calls are TRBV18 and TRBJ2-7; 8 bases agree with TRBD1. CDR3 length: 13 amino acids. The germline V gene encodes CDR1 KGHSH and CDR2 LQKENI. Losses at the gene ends were 6 bases for V and 3 bases for J; bases not matched to a gene: 4. In DNA form, the CDR3 reads TGTGCCAGCTCGCGGGACAGGAACTACGAGCAGTACTTC. Its translation: CASSRDRNYEQYF.

This rearrangement joins TRBV3-1 (or the pseudogene TRBV3-2) to TRBJ2-3; 7 nucleotides match TRBD2. The V segment lost 4 bases and the J segment 5 bases; nucleotides outside the gene matches: 6. The CDR3 extends over 14 amino acids. The germline CDR1 and CDR2 sequences are LGHDT and YNNKEL (reference sequence). CDR3 amino acids: CASSLRTGGDTQYF. The DNA for the CDR3 is TGTGCCAGCAGCCTTCGAACGGGAGGAGATACGCAGTATTTT.